The 10 T cell receptor beta chains reported below all come from one sample, sequenced in a study of T cell repertoires in cytomegalovirus infection. What these receptors recognize is not known. TCRdb reprocessed the reads via MiXCR and lists one record per CDR3 protein. The sample yields over 40,000 distinct CDR3 sequences, roughly 19% seen once. Sequenced here: CD8+ T cells from cultured PBMCs, sampled from culture after CMV antigen stimulation. Every receptor here comes from a human donor in good health (CMV status not recorded). Some clones in this sample may be carry-over from other donors' samples.

This clonotype occurred many times. This chain connects TRBV20-1 to TRBJ2-4; TRBD2 agrees at 8 bases. This CDR3 region has 14 residues. CDR1 and CDR2 (germline): DFQATT, SNEGSKA (reference sequence). CDR3 residues: CSAPGGPAKNIQYF. The CDR3 DNA follows: TGCAGCGCCCCGGGGGGGCCGGCCAAAAACATTCAGTACTTC.

Many counts were recorded for this clonotype. This sequence joins TRBV7-9 and TRBJ2-2; 10 positions agree with TRBD2. Germline-derived CDR1 and CDR2 are SEHNR and FQNEAQ (reference sequence). V trimming: 5 bases; J trimming: 9 bases; junction bases outside the gene matches: 9. The CDR3 contains 15 residues. The CDR3, as DNA: TGTGCCAGCAGCCGAGAGGGGACTAGCGCCCGGGAGCTGTTTTTT. As protein: CASSREGTSARELFF.

This clonotype has more than one count but fewer than ten. This may come from a read error, since a much larger clone is one base off. The chain employs TRBV11-2 and TRBJ2-1; D is possibly TRBD2 (6 bases). The germline V gene encodes CDR1 SGHAT and CDR2 FQNNGV. CDR3 size: 14 residues. The CDR3 region has the DNA TGTGTCAGCAGCCCCCCCAGCGTGGCGGGAGAGCAGTTCTTC. Its protein product is CVSSPPSVAGEQFF.

The table lists this clonotype with many counts. V and J are TRBV11-3 and TRBJ2-6; D not resolved. The CDR3 covers 17 residues. Germline-derived CDR1 and CDR2 are SGHNT and YENEEA. Trimming shortened V by 5 bases and J by 2 bases, and 16 bases separated the two germline ends. The CDR3 DNA reads TGTGCCAGCAGCCCTCATTCCAGCAGACCTGGGGCCAACGTCCTGACTTTC. Amino acid sequence: CASSPHSSRPGANVLTF.

The sample holds many counts of this clonotype. This chain joins TRBV7-9 and TRBJ2-7, with D possibly TRBD1 on 6 matching bases. CDR3 length equals 15 residues. The germline V gene encodes CDR1 SEHNR and CDR2 FQNEAQ (reference sequence). V was cut by 4 bases and J by 0 bases, with 13 bases left in between. CDR3 coding DNA: TGTGCCAGCAGCTCCGGACAGACCCACTCCTACGAGCAGTACTTC. Translated, it gives CASSSGQTHSYEQYF.

This chain uses TRBV7-6 with TRBJ2-7; 10 bases are shared with TRBD1. CDR1 is SGHVS and CDR2 is FNYEAQ in the germline V gene. Germline trimming cut 4 bases from V and 5 bases from J; bases unmatched to any gene: 2. This CDR3 has 13 residues. In DNA form, the CDR3 reads TGTGCCAGCAGCTGGACAGGGGGAAACGAGCAGTACTTC. Translation gives CASSWTGGNEQYF.

This clonotype appeared a few times. This rearrangement joins TRBV13 to TRBJ2-7; D may be TRBD1 (6 bases). V was cut by 5 bases and J by 0 bases, with 14 bases left in between. This CDR3 contains 15 residues. In germline, CDR1 is PRHDT, CDR2 FYEKMQ (reference sequence). Written as DNA, the CDR3 is TGTGCCAGCAGCCCGAGACAGGAGACCTCCTACGAGCAGTACTTC. Amino acids: CASSPRQETSYEQYF.

This clonotype was detected many times. This sequence joins TRBV24-1 and TRBJ2-7; 7 bases agree with TRBD2. This CDR3 is 14 amino acids long. Trimming cost V 2 bases and J 7 bases; bases outside gene matches: 7. Germline assignment: CDR1 KGHDR and CDR2 SFDVKD. This CDR3 is CATSDSAGAGEQYF. The CDR3 coding sequence is TGTGCCACCAGTGATTCGGCGGGAGCTGGGGAGCAGTACTTC.

This clonotype was seen only a few times. The V call is TRBV3-1, the J call TRBJ2-7, with D possibly matching TRBD1 (6 bases). The V end lost 4 bases, the J end lost 3 bases, and 16 bases lay between the germline ends. CDR1 is LGHDT and CDR2 is YNNKEL in the germline V gene (reference sequence). The CDR3 is made up of 15 amino acids. Here the CDR3 reads CASSPGVGGGYEQYF. The CDR3 DNA sequence: TGTGCCAGCAGCCCAGGCGTTGGGGGCGGCTACGAGCAGTACTTC.

Of note for this clonotype: A much larger clone lies one base from this, so it may be a read error. The CDR3 loop reads CSVPPPSGSTDTQDF. In DNA, the CDR3 is TGCAGCGTTCCTCCTCCGAGCGGGAGTACAGATACGCAGGATTTT. V gene TRBV29-1 combines with J gene TRBJ2-3; TRBD2 aligns across 8 bases. CDR3 length: 15 residues. The V gene's germline CDR1 is SQVTM and CDR2 ANQGSEA.